This TCR beta chain stems from a study of shared clonotypes between healthy human individuals. General study results and limits: The diversity represented, both genetic and in exposure history, was limited by few donors.

Of note for this clone: Antigen: not known.

Germline V gene data show CDR1 as LNHDA and CDR2 as SQIVND (reference sequence). This CDR3 is built from 15 residues. V lost 5 bases and J lost 4; bases outside the gene matches: 4. Only Caucasian adults living in Nashville, Tennessee served as donors. CD45RA-negative memory and CD45RA+ naive subsets were split from the CD4+ cells. Per sorted-subset replicate PCR, input was approximately 0.2 ug DNA, representing around 29,000 T cell genomes. TCRdb's copy holds only in-frame clones and misses some; the assay was immunoSEQ multiplex PCR. The sample records 2 million to 2.5 million clones, 85% to 95% being singletons.

The clonotype was recovered from a man aged 18 to 30 in good health. Some clones in this sample may be carry-over from other donors' samples. Sequencing was performed on naive CD4+ T cells from PBMCs. Specified subset: CD45RA+ positively selected. The V gene is TRBV19, the J gene TRBJ2-3; 12 positions agree with TRBD2. CDR3 amino acids: CASSFLAGGPDTQYF. The CDR3 bases are TGTGCCAGTAGTTTTCTAGCGGGAGGGCCAGATACGCAGTATTTT.